These 9 T cell receptor beta chains were sequenced from one sample in a study of tumor-infiltrating lymphocytes in primary liver carcinoma. Investigators took RNA and DNA out together from approximately 22-30 mg of unsorted bulk tissue. A primer matching the constant region was used to make TCR beta cDNA from 500 to 650 ng of total RNA. Library construction for TCR beta comprised three nested multiplex PCR rounds performed with slightly modified ARM-PCR. With TRBV1-TRBV30 forward primers and a C-beta reverse primer, the first two PCR rounds were run for nine to eleven cycles each. From the multiplex PCR reads, TCRdb called clonotypes with MiXCR, one entry per CDR3 protein. The sample consists of some 87,000 distinct CDR3 sequences, about 73% of them appearing once. Sequenced sample: tumor-adjacent normal liver tissue. These receptors were taken from a man between 35 and 55 years old with primary liver carcinoma and hepatitis B virus infection.

In its sample, this clonotype is medium-sized. V is TRBV5-5 and J is TRBJ2-1; 10 bases map to TRBD2. The junction had 0 bases not matched to a gene; V was cut back by 1 base and J by 5 bases. The CDR3 spans 14 residues. In germline, CDR1 is SGHKS, CDR2 YYEKEE (reference sequence). The CDR3 region is CASSLTSGDNEQFF. CDR3 sequence (DNA): TGTGCCAGCAGCTTGACTAGCGGGGACAATGAGCAGTTCTTC. The full variable domain, rest sourced from reference TRBV5-5 and TRBJ2-1, is DAGVTQSPTHLIKTRGQQVTLRCSPISGHKSVSWYQQVLGQGPQFIFQYYEKEERGRGNFPDRFSARQFPNYSSELNVNALLLGDSALYLCASSLTSGDNEQFFGPGTRLTVL.

This clonotype occurred a few times. The rearrangement uses TRBV5-1 and TRBJ1-1; weak D call: TRBD1 (6 bases). CDR3 size: 14 residues. Germline V lookup: CDR1 SGHRS, CDR2 YFSETQ. V lost 4 bases to trimming and J lost 3 bases, with 13 bases between them. The CDR3 DNA reads TGCGCCAGCAGCCTCGGGAGGGGGTACACTGAAGCTTTCTTT. This encodes CASSLGRGYTEAFF.

This clonotype was picked up a small number of times. One base away lies a much larger clone, so this may be a sequencing read error. The genes are TRBV6-5 and TRBJ2-5; 14 bases agree with TRBD2. There are 18 residues in the CDR3. Germline CDR1 is MNHEY and CDR2 is SVGAGI. The CDR3 DNA sequence: TGTGCCAGCAGTTACTCCAGGGGACTAGCGGGAGTTTCAGAGGCCCAGTACTTC. Translating it yields CASSYSRGLAGVSEAQYF.

Turning to this clonotype: The conserved final phenylalanine or tryptophan is absent from the CDR3, which likely points to a read error. V and J are TRBV6-1 and TRBJ2-3; D perhaps matches TRBD2 (6 bases). Trimming removed 7 bases at V and 2 bases at J, with 19 bases between. This CDR3 spans 16 amino acids. Germline-derived CDR1 and CDR2 are MNHNS and SASEGT. The CDR3 is CASNQSAGLTTDTQYY. CDR3 nucleotides: TGTGCCAGCAATCAATCAGCGGGTTTAACCACAGATACGCAGTATTAT.

By its share, this clonotype is large. The chain couples TRBV4-1 to TRBJ2-3; the D gene is possibly TRBD2 (6 bases). The CDR3 loop spans 15 amino acids. Germline V lookup: CDR1 MGHRA, CDR2 YSYEKL. V lost 0 bases and J 1 base, leaving 8 bases between the germline ends. In DNA, the CDR3 is TGCGCCAGCAGCCAAGAGCCTAGCGGCACAGATACGCAGTATTTT. As protein: CASSQEPSGTDTQYF.

Of note for this clonotype: Since no conserved phenylalanine or tryptophan closes the CDR3, a read error is the likely cause. The genes are TRBV11-2 and TRBJ2-5; tentative D call: TRBD2 (5 bases). Germline CDR1 is SGHAT and CDR2 is FQNNGV. Between the trimmed V and J ends, which lost 5 bases and 3 bases, there was a span of 16 bases. The CDR3 length is 15 residues. This CDR3 reads CASSPHLAPEETQYL. The CDR3 nucleotides are TGTGCCAGCAGCCCTCATCTAGCTCCTGAAGAGACCCAGTACTTA.

This clonotype has ten or more counts. The V call is TRBV29-1, the J call TRBJ2-7; TRBD2 matches at 9 bases. Losses at the gene ends were 5 bases for V and 3 bases for J; bases not matched to a gene: 2. This CDR3 region has 12 residues. From germline, CDR1 is SQVTM and CDR2 ANQGSEA. The CDR3 sequence is CSVRTSVYEQYF. The CDR3 bases are TGCAGCGTTAGGACTAGCGTCTACGAGCAGTACTTC.

V gene TRBV14 combines with J gene TRBJ1-5; D is ambiguous. Germline CDR1 is SGHDN and CDR2 is FVKESK. The CDR3 has 12 amino acids. CDR3 nucleotide sequence: TGTATCAGCGAGAATAGCAATCAGCCCCAGCATTTT. It is translated as CISENSNQPQHF.

The chain has TRBV5-1 and TRBJ2-4, with 7 bases lining up with TRBD2. The CDR3 is 12 residues long. Germline CDR1 SGHRS, CDR2 YFSETQ. V lost 7 bases, J lost 6 bases, and 4 bases stayed unmatched. The chain's CDR3 is CASGGSLNIQYF. For the CDR3, the DNA is TGCGCCAGCGGCGGGAGCCTAAACATTCAGTACTTC.